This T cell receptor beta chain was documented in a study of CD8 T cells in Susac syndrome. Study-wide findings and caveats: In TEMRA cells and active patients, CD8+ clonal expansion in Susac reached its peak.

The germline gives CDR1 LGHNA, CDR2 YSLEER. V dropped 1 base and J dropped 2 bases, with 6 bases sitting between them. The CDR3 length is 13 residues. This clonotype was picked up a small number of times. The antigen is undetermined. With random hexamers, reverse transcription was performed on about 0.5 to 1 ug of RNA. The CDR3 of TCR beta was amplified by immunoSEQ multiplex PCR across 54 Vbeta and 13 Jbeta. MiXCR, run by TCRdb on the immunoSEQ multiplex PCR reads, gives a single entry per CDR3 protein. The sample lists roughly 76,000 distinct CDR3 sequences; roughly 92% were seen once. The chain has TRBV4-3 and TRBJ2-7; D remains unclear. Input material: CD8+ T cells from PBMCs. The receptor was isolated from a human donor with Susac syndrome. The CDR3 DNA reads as TGCGCCAGCAGCCAAGGTATTACCTACGAGCAGTACTTC. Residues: CASSQGITYEQYF.